The 26 T cell receptor beta chains listed next were all sequenced from one sample in a study of metastatic and nonmetastatic thyroid tumors (dated by TCRdb to about 2020). The method was PCR. The sample was run on an Illumina HiSeq 4000. Using fastp trimming at Q25 and MiXCR clonotype assembly, TCRdb reanalyzed the public sequencing data and kept in-frame beta chains. The table for this sample lists tens of thousands of clones; approximately 26% of them were counted only once. Of the sample, 3% to 3.5% is held by the ten largest clones. Before undergoing thyroid surgery, none of the patients had been given any kind of treatment. Sequencing input: blood. Every receptor here comes from a male donor with papillary thyroid cancer or a benign thyroid nodule (not recorded which). Some clones in this sample may be carry-over from other donors' samples.

This clone was counted ten times or more. This sequence joins TRBV20-1 and TRBJ2-4; the D call may be TRBD1 or TRBD2 (8 bases each). With 7 bases removed from V and 11 bases from J, the gap between germline ends came to 30 bases. CDR1 is DFQATT, CDR2 SNEGSKA, per germline (reference sequence). This CDR3 is 16 amino acids long. Here the CDR3 reads CSVAGQGDRVGGVQYF. CDR3 nucleotide sequence: TGCAGTGTGGCCGGACAGGGAGACCGGGTCGGGGGGGTTCAGTACTTC.

This clone was seen a handful of times. The chain employs TRBV6-1 and TRBJ2-7; maybe TRBD2 (6 bases). From germline, CDR1 is MNHNS and CDR2 SASEGT. This CDR3 has 13 residues. V dropped 10 bases and J dropped 1 base, with 14 bases sitting between them. CDR3 in amino acids: CATRGTGSYEQYF. CDR3 nucleotide sequence: TGTGCCACCCGCGGGACGGGGTCCTACGAGCAGTACTTC.

The V call is TRBV20-1, the J call TRBJ2-1; 7 bases are shared with TRBD2. Germline V CDR1 and CDR2: DFQATT, SNEGSKA (reference sequence). J was trimmed by 10 bases and V by 2 bases; bases with no gene match: 11. CDR3 length: 14 residues. The CDR3 DNA follows: TGCAGTGCTAGATTGGAGACTAGCACTACCGAGCAGTTCTTC. It encodes CSARLETSTTEQFF.

This clone was picked up many times. The rearrangement joins TRBV6-1 to TRBJ2-2, with 10 bases that match TRBD2. The CDR3 has 15 amino acids. Trimming took 6 bases from V and 4 from J; bases not matched to a gene: 5. The germline V gene encodes CDR1 MNHNS and CDR2 SASEGT. The CDR3 sequence is CASRMTSGLTGELFF. Here the CDR3 DNA reads TGTGCCAGCAGGATGACTAGCGGGCTCACCGGGGAGCTGTTTTTT.

This clone occurred a few times. The chain is built from TRBV27 and TRBJ2-7; D is uncertain. Per germline, CDR1 MNHEY and CDR2 SMNVEV (reference sequence). V was clipped by 2 bases and J by 5 bases, with 13 bases between them. This CDR3 spans 14 amino acids. CDR3 in DNA: TGTGCCAGCAGTTTACTGGGCCCCATAAACGAGCAGTACTTC. Amino acids: CASSLLGPINEQYF.

The chain combines TRBV19 with TRBJ1-5, with 9 bases matching TRBD1. Germline trimming cut 7 bases from V and 6 bases from J; bases unmatched to any gene: 7. The CDR3 is made up of 14 amino acids. Germline lookup yields CDR1 LNHDA and CDR2 SQIVND (reference sequence). The DNA for the CDR3 is TGTGCCAGTACTCGGACAGGGGTAGTTCAGCCCCAGCATTTT. Its protein product is CASTRTGVVQPQHF. The entire variable domain, with the rest obtained from reference TRBV19 and TRBJ1-5, is as follows: DGGITQSPKYLFRKEGQNVTLSCEQNLNHDAMYWYRQDPGQGLRLIYYSQIVNDFQKGDIAEGYSVSREKKESFPLTVTSAQKNPTAFYLCASTRTGVVQPQHFGDGTRLSIL.

This clone has at least ten counts. The chain carries TRBV18 and TRBJ2-2; 7 bases match TRBD1. This CDR3 is 15 amino acids long. In germline, CDR1 is KGHSH, CDR2 LQKENI. J was trimmed by 1 base and V by 3 bases; bases with no gene match: 2. The CDR3, as DNA: TGTGCCAGCTCACCCAGACAGGGGAACACCGGGGAGCTGTTTTTT. This sequence encodes CASSPRQGNTGELFF.

CDR3 amino acids: CASSLGTGSSGEQFF. DNA of the CDR3: TGCGCCAGCAGCTTGGGGACAGGGAGTAGTGGTGAGCAGTTCTTC. The rearrangement links TRBV5-1 to TRBJ2-1, with 8 bases lining up with TRBD1. V trimming: 0 bases; J trimming: 9 bases; junction bases outside the gene matches: 8. The CDR3 sequence is 15 residues long. The germline V gene has CDR1 SGHRS and CDR2 YFSETQ.

This clone was picked up many times. The gene calls are TRBV12-5 and TRBJ2-2; unclear D gene. CDR3 length equals 18 residues. The germline CDR1 and CDR2 sequences are LGHNT and FRNRAP. The ends were cut back, 7 bases at V and 0 bases at J, with 21 bases in the middle. CDR3 loop: CASAADQWGSTNTGELFF. The CDR3 DNA is TGTGCTAGTGCCGCAGATCAATGGGGTAGCACGAACACCGGGGAGCTGTTTTTT.

The genes are TRBV6-2 or TRBV6-3 and TRBJ2-7; D assignment may be TRBD1 or TRBD2 (5 bases each). Germline lookup yields CDR1 MNHEY and CDR2 SVGEGT. The CDR3 is made up of 12 amino acids. The V and J ends lost 5 bases and 6 bases respectively, with 11 bases between them. CDR3 nucleotides: TGTGCCAGCAGTCCCGGGACCCTCGAGCAGTACTTC. Its protein product is CASSPGTLEQYF.

This clone occurred a few times. One junction end disagrees with the germline gene, perhaps due to a read error. This chain joins TRBV24-1 and TRBJ1-1; the D gene is possibly TRBD1 (6 bases). CDR1 and CDR2 (germline): KGHDR, SFDVKD. This CDR3 region has 12 residues. The CDR3 here is CSTRGGNTEAFF. CDR3 DNA: TGTTCCACCAGGGGTGGGAACACTGAAGCTTTCTTT.

The chain recombines TRBV20-1 with TRBJ1-2, with D possibly being TRBD1 (6 bases). V lost 0 bases and J 4 bases, leaving 18 bases between the germline ends. Germline V gene sequence: CDR1 DFQATT, CDR2 SNEGSKA (reference sequence). The CDR3 is 16 amino acids. The CDR3 DNA follows: TGCAGTGCTAGAGATCAATCCAGGGGCGCGGGCTATGGCTACACCTTC. It codes for CSARDQSRGAGYGYTF.

This clone was observed at least ten times. The rearrangement links TRBV29-1 to TRBJ1-2; TRBD1 might be the D (6 bases). CDR1 and CDR2 (germline): SQVTM, ANQGSEA. The CDR3 covers 16 residues. Trimming removed 0 bases at V and 5 bases at J, with 19 bases between. The CDR3 is CSVEDEGVATFYGYTF. DNA of the CDR3: TGCAGCGTTGAAGATGAGGGGGTCGCGACCTTTTATGGCTACACCTTC.

The chain joins TRBV3-1 to TRBJ2-1; the D is unclear. V lost 3 bases, J lost 7 bases, and 13 bases lay in between. The CDR3 extends over 14 amino acids. Germline CDR1 reads LGHDT; CDR2 reads YNNKEL (reference sequence). The CDR3 nucleotides are TGTGCCAGCAGCCAGACACCCTTTGGTAATGAGCAGTTCTTC. Protein sequence: CASSQTPFGNEQFF.

The chain is built from TRBV18 and TRBJ1-2; the D gene is possibly TRBD1 (6 bases). This CDR3 has 15 amino acids. Germline assignment: CDR1 KGHSH and CDR2 LQKENI. With 3 bases removed from V and 1 base from J, the gap between germline ends came to 12 bases. This CDR3 is CASSPAGARNYGYTF. For the CDR3, the DNA is TGTGCCAGCTCACCCGCAGGGGCCCGTAACTATGGCTACACCTTC.

This clone was seen a few times. The rearrangement uses TRBV12-3 or TRBV12-4 and TRBJ2-7; D perhaps matches TRBD1 (6 bases). The CDR3 length is 13 residues. The V and J ends lost 5 bases and 10 bases respectively, with 18 bases between them. The CDR3 DNA reads as TGTGCCAGCAGTCCCTCACAGGGATCCGATCAGTACGTC. Protein sequence: CASSPSQGSDQYV.

This clone was picked up many times. The chain links TRBV9 to TRBJ2-2; 7 nucleotides line up with TRBD1. Germline V CDR1 and CDR2: SGDLS, YYNGEE. With V trimmed by 4 bases and J by 4 bases, 4 bases remained unmatched. This CDR3 contains 14 residues. CDR3 region: CASSSQGVTGELFF. In DNA, the CDR3 is TGTGCCAGCAGCTCTCAGGGGGTCACCGGGGAGCTGTTTTTT.

Many counts were recorded for this clone. This chain links TRBV18 with TRBJ2-7, with D uncertain. The germline gives CDR1 KGHSH, CDR2 LQKENI. This CDR3 is 14 amino acids long. Trimming took off 0 bases at V and 6 bases at J, with 12 bases between the two ends. The CDR3: CASSPPVPRSEQYF. The CDR3 region has the DNA TGTGCCAGCTCACCACCGGTGCCCAGGAGCGAGCAGTACTTC.

The genes are TRBV27 and TRBJ2-1; 15 bases match TRBD2. V trimming: 4 bases; J trimming: 9 bases; junction bases outside the gene matches: 10. Germline-derived CDR1 and CDR2 are MNHEY and SMNVEV (reference sequence). The CDR3 contains 17 residues. CDR3 residues: CASSSGTGGLAGGEQFF. The DNA for the CDR3 is TGTGCCAGCAGTTCTGGTACCGGGGGACTAGCGGGAGGTGAGCAGTTCTTC.

This clone was counted many times. The chain couples TRBV6-1 to TRBJ2-3; 11 bases map to TRBD2. The CDR3 extends over 16 amino acids. The junction had 9 bases not matched to a gene; V was cut back by 6 bases and J by 4 bases. Germline V gives CDR1 MNHNS, CDR2 SASEGT. CDR3 region: CASRGFSGRAPDTQYF. As DNA, the CDR3 is TGTGCCAGCAGAGGGTTTAGCGGGAGGGCCCCAGATACGCAGTATTTT.

About this clone: Given a much more abundant clone one base away, this may be a read error. The chain joins TRBV9 to TRBJ2-5; maybe TRBD2 (5 bases). The CDR3 contains 16 residues. Per the germline V gene, CDR1 is SGDLS and CDR2 is YYNGEE. V lost 5 bases, J lost 1 base, and 18 bases lay in between. CDR3 sequence (DNA): TGTGCCAGCAGGGTAACCCCCCGAGCGGTCCAAGAGACCCAGTACTTC. Amino acids: CASRVTPRAVQETQYF.

This clone was seen repeatedly, ten times or more. The gene calls are TRBV20-1 and TRBJ2-1; 10 nucleotides agree with TRBD2. Losses at the gene ends were 0 bases for V and 4 bases for J; bases not matched to a gene: 9. From germline, CDR1 is DFQATT and CDR2 SNEGSKA (reference sequence). The length of the CDR3 is 17 residues. The CDR3 spells CSARDPLLLAGYNEQFF. The CDR3 DNA is TGCAGTGCTAGAGATCCCCTATTACTAGCGGGGTACAATGAGCAGTTCTTC.

This clone was seen only a few times. The chain recombines TRBV19 with TRBJ2-2; 9 nucleotides align to TRBD2. CDR3 length: 12 residues. V lost 7 bases to trimming and J lost 7 bases; unmatched junction nucleotides: 1. Germline CDR1 and CDR2: LNHDA and SQIVND (reference sequence). CDR3 coding DNA: TGTGCCAGTATAGCGGGAGTCGGGGAGCTGTTTTTT. It yields the protein CASIAGVGELFF.

The chain is built from TRBV6-1 and TRBJ2-3; TRBD2 agrees at 11 bases. The CDR3 extends over 16 amino acids. The J segment lost 4 bases and the V segment lost 8 bases, leaving 11 bases of the junction unmatched. Germline CDR1 is MNHNS and CDR2 is SASEGT. For the CDR3, the DNA is TGTGCCAGCGCTTTCCTTAGCGGGGGGGCGTCAGATACGCAGTATTTT. Protein product: CASAFLSGGASDTQYF.

The gene calls are TRBV4-1 and TRBJ2-7, with 10 nucleotides matching TRBD1. The germline CDR1 and CDR2 sequences are MGHRA and YSYEKL. The CDR3 covers 15 residues. J was trimmed by 2 bases and V by 0 bases; bases with no gene match: 1. The CDR3 DNA sequence: TGCGCCAGCAGCCAAGATGGACAGGGGGCCTACGAGCAGTACTTC. Encoded protein: CASSQDGQGAYEQYF.

The chain joins TRBV30 to TRBJ1-2; D is possibly TRBD1 (6 bases). This CDR3 spans 13 amino acids. Trimming pared 7 bases from V and 0 bases from J, leaving 12 bases between. Germline V CDR1 and CDR2: GTSNPN, SVGIG (reference sequence). The CDR3 protein is CASFDRSNYGYTF. CDR3 coding DNA: TGTGCCTCCTTCGACAGGTCTAACTATGGCTACACCTTC. The full variable domain, with the rest looked up from reference TRBV30 and TRBJ1-2, is SQTIHQWPATLVQPVGSPLSLECTVEGTSNPNLYWYRQAAGRGLQLLFYSVGIGQISSEVPQNLSASRPQDRQFILSSKKLLLSDSGFYLCASFDRSNYGYTFGSGTRLTVV.